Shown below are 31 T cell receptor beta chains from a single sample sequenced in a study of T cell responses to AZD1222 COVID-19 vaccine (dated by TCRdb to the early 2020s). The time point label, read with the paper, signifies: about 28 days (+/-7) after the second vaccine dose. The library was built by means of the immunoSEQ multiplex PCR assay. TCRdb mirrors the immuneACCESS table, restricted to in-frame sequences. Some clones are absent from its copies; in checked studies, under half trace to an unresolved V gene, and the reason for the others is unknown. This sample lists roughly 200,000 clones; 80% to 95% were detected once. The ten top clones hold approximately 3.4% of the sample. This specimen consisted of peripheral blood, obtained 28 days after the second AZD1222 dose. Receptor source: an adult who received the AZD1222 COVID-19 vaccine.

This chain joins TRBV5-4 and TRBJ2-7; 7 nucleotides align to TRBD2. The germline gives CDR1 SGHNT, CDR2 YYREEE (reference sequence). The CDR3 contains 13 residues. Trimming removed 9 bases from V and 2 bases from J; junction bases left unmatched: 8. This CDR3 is CATRRLAAYEQYF. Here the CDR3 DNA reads TGTGCCACAAGGCGGCTAGCGGCCTACGAGCAGTACTTC. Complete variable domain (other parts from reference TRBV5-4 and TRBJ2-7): ETGVTQSPTHLIKTRGQQVTLRCSSQSGHNTVSWYQQALGQGPQFIFQYYREEENGRGNFPPRFSGLQFPNYSSELNVNALELDDSALYLCATRRLAAYEQYFGPGTRLTVT.

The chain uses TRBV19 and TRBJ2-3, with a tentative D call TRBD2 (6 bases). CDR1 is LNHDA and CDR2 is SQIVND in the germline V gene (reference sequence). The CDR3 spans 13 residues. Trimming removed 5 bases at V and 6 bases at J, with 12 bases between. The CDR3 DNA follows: TGTGCCAGTAGTGTATTAGGGAGGGATACGCAGTATTTT. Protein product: CASSVLGRDTQYF.

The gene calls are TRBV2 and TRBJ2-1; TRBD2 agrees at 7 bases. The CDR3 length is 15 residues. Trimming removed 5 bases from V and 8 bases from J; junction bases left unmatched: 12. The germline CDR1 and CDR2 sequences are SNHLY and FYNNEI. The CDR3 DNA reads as TGTGCCAGCAGTCCGAGACGGACTGGGGGGGATGAGCAGTTCTTC. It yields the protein CASSPRRTGGDEQFF.

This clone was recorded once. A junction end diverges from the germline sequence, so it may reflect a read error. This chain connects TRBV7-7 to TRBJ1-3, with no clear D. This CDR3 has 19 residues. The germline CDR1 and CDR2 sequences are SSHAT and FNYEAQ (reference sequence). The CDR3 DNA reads TGTGCTAGCAGCTTAGCAGACACGGGGTGGGCGCCCTCTGGAAACACCATATATTTT. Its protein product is CASSLADTGWAPSGNTIYF.

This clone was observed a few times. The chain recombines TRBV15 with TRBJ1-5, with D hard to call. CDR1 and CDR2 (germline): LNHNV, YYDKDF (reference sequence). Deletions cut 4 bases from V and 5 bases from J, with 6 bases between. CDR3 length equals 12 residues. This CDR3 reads CATSTPDQPQHF. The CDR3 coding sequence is TGTGCCACCAGCACGCCCGATCAGCCCCAGCATTTT.

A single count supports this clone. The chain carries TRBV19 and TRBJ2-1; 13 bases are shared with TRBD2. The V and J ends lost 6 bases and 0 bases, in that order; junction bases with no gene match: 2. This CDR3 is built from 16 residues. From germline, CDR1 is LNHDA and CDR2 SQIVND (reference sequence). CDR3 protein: CASRGLAGNSYNEQFF. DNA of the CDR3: TGTGCCAGTAGGGGACTAGCGGGAAACTCCTACAATGAGCAGTTCTTC.

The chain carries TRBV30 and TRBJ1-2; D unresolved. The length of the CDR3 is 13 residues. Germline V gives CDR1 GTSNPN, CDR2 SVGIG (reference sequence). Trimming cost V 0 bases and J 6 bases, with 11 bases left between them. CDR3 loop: CAWSVVPGDGYTF. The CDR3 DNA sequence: TGTGCCTGGAGTGTAGTGCCAGGCGATGGCTACACCTTC.

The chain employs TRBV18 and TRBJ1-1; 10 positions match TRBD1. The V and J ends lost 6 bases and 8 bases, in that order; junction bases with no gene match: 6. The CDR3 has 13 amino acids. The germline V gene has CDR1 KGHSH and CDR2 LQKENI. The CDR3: CASSLGQGREAFF. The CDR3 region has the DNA TGTGCCAGCTCGCTGGGACAGGGGCGAGAAGCTTTCTTT. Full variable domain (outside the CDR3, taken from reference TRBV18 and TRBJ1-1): NAGVMQNPRHLVRRRGQEARLRCSPMKGHSHVYWYRQLPEEGLKFMVYLQKENIIDESGMPKERFSAEFPKEGPSILRIQQVVRGDSAAYFCASSLGQGREAFFGQGTRLTVV.

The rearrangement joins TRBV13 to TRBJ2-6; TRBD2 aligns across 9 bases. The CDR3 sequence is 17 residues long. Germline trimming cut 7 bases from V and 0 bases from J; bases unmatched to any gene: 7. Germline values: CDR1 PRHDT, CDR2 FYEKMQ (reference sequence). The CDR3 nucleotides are TGTGCCAGCAAGTCAGCGACTAGCGGCTCTGGGGCCAACGTCCTGACTTTC. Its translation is CASKSATSGSGANVLTF.

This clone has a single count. CDR3 in DNA: TGCGCCAGCAGCGTCAGACTTGGGGATTCACCCCTCCACTTT. Translation: CASSVRLGDSPLHF. This chain uses TRBV5-1 with TRBJ1-6; D is undetermined. From germline, CDR1 is SGHRS and CDR2 YFSETQ. The CDR3 is made up of 14 amino acids. V lost 4 bases and J 8 bases, leaving 13 bases between the germline ends.

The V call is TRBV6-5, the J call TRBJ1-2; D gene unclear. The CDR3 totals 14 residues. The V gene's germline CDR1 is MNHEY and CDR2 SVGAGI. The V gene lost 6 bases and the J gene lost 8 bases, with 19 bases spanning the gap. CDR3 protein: CASRVGSMASGYTF. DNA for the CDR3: TGTGCCAGCAGGGTGGGATCTATGGCTTCGGGCTACACCTTC.

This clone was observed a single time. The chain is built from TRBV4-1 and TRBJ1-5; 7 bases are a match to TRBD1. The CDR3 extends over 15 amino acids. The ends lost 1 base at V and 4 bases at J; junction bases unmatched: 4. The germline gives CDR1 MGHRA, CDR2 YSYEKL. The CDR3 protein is CASSQGGGPNQPQHF. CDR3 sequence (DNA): TGCGCCAGCAGCCAAGGAGGGGGCCCGAATCAGCCCCAGCATTTT.

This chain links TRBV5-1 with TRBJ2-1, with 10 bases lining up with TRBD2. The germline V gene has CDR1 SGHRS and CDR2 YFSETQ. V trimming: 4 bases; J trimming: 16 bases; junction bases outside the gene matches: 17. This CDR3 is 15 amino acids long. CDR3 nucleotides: TGCGCCAGCAGCGCATCTAGCGGGAGCCCCCCCGCGCCCTTCTTC. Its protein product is CASSASSGSPPAPFF.

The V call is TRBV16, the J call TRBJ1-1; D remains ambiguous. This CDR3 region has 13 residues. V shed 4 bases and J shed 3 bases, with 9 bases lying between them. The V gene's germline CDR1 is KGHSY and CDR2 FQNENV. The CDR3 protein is CASSLKRDTEAFF. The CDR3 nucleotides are TGTGCCAGCAGCCTAAAGAGAGACACTGAAGCTTTCTTT.

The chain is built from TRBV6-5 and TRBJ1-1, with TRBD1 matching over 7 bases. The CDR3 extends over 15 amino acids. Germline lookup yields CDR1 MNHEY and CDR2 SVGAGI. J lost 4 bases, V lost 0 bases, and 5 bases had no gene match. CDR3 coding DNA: TGTGCCAGCAGTTACTCGAAGCAGGGGGGCACTGAAGCTTTCTTT. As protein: CASSYSKQGGTEAFF.

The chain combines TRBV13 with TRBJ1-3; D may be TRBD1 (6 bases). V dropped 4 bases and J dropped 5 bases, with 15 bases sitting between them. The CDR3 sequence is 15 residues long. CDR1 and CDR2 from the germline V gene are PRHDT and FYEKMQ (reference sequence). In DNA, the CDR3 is TGTGCCAGCAGCTACCCGCGCCAGGGGCGAAACACCATATATTTT. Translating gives CASSYPRQGRNTIYF. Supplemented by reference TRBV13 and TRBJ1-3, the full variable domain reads AAGVIQSPRHLIKEKRETATLKCYPIPRHDTVYWYQQGPGQDPQFLISFYEKMQSDKGSIPDRFSAQQFSDYHSELNMSSLELGDSALYFCASSYPRQGRNTIYFGEGSWLTVV.

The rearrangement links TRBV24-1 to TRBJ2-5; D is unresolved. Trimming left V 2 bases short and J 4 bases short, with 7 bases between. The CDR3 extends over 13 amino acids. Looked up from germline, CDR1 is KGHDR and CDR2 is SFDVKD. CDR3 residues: CATSDSGRETQYF. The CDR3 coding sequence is TGTGCCACCAGTGATTCCGGGCGAGAGACCCAGTACTTC.

CDR3 residues: CASPLFWGIGTEAFF. The CDR3, as DNA: TGTGCCAGTCCCCTATTTTGGGGCATAGGCACTGAAGCTTTCTTT. The chain couples TRBV19 to TRBJ1-1; a possible D gene is TRBD1 (5 bases). The germline V and J ends were trimmed by 8 bases and 4 bases, with 20 bases remaining between them. This CDR3 has 15 residues. The germline CDR1 and CDR2 sequences are LNHDA and SQIVND (reference sequence).

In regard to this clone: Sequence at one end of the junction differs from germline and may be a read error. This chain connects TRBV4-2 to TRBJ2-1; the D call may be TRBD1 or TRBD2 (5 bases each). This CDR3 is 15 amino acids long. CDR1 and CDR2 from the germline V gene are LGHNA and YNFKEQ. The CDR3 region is CASSQESRVERSRVF. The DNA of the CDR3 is TGTGCCAGCAGCCAAGAATCGAGGGTGGAGCGGAGCAGGGTCTTC.

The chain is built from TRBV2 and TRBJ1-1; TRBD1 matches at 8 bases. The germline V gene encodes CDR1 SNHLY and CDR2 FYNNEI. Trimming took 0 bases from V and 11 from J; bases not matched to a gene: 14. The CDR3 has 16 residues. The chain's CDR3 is CASSEAPGTGAGTAFF. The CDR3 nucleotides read TGTGCCAGCAGTGAAGCCCCCGGGACAGGAGCTGGAACGGCTTTCTTT.

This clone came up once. Here the CDR3 DNA reads TGTGCCAGCAGGTGGGGACGCGGGCTTGCGCAGTATTTT. Its translation is CASRWGRGLAQYF. The chain uses TRBV12-3 or TRBV12-4 and TRBJ2-3; either TRBD1 or TRBD2 may fit D (5 bases each). The length of the CDR3 is 13 residues. The V end was cut by 6 bases, the J end by 10 bases, with 17 bases between.

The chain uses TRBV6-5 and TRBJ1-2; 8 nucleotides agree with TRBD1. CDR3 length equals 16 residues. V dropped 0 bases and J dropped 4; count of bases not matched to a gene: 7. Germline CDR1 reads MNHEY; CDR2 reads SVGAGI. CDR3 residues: CASSYSRDRGSYGYTF. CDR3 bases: TGTGCCAGCAGTTACTCGCGCGACAGGGGCTCCTATGGCTACACCTTC.

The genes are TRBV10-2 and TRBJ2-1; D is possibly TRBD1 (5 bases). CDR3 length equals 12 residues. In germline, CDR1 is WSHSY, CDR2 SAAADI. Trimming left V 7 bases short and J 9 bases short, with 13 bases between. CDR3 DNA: TGCGCCAGCACCCCCGTAGGGGTTGAGCAGTTCTTC. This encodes CASTPVGVEQFF.

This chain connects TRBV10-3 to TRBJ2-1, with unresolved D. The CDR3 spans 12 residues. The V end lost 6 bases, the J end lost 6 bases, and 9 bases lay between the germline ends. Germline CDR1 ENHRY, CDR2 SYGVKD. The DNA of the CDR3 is TGTGCCATCAGGGCCAACGCCAATGAGCAGTTCTTC. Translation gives CAIRANANEQFF.

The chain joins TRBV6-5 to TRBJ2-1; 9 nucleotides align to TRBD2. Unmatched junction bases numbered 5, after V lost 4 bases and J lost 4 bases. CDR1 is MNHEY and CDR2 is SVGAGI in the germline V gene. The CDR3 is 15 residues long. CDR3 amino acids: CASSSLAGVYNEQFF. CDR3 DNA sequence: TGTGCCAGCAGTTCTTTAGCGGGAGTATACAATGAGCAGTTCTTC.

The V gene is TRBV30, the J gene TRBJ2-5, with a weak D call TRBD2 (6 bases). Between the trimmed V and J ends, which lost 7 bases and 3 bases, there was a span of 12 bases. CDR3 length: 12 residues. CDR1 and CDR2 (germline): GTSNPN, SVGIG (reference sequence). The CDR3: CASRGGEETQYF. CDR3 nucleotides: TGTGCCTCGCGAGGAGGGGAAGAGACCCAGTACTTC.

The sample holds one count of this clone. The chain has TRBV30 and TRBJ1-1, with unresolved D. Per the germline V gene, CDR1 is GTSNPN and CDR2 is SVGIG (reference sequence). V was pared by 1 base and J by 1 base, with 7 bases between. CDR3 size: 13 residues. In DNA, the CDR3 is TGTGCCTGGAGTGGTCAAGAGAACACTGAAGCTTTCTTT. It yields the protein CAWSGQENTEAFF. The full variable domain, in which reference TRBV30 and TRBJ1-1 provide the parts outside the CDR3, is SQTIHQWPATLVQPVGSPLSLECTVEGTSNPNLYWYRQAAGRGLQLLFYSVGIGQISSEVPQNLSASRPQDRQFILSSKKLLLSDSGFYLCAWSGQENTEAFFGQGTRLTVV.

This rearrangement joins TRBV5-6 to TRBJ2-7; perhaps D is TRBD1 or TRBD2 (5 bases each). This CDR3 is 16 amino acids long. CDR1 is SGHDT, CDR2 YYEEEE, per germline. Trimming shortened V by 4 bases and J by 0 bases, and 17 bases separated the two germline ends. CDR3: CASSRWGRLSSYEQYF. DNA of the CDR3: TGTGCCAGCAGCCGTTGGGGACGGTTAAGCTCCTACGAGCAGTACTTC.

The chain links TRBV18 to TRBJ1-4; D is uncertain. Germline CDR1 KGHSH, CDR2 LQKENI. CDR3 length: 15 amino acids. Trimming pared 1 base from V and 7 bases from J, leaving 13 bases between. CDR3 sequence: CASSPLTALGEKLFF. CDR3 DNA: TGTGCCAGCTCACCACTGACGGCGTTAGGTGAAAAACTGTTTTTT.

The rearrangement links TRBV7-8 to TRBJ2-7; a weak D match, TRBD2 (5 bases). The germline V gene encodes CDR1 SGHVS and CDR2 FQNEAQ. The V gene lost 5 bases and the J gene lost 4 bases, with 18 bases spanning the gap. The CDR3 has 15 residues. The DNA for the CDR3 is TGTGCCAGCAGCCGAGACGGCCCGGCGGGTTACGAGCAGTACTTC. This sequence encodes CASSRDGPAGYEQYF.

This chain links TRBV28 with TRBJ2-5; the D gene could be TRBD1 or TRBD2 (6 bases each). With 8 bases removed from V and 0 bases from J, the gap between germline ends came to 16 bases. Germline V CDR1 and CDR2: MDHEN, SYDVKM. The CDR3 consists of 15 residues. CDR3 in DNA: TGTGCCAGCGTTGGGGGGCAGACGTACCAAGAGACCCAGTACTTC. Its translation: CASVGGQTYQETQYF.